Each of the 4 T cell receptor beta chains below was sequenced from the same sample in a study of identical twins. TCRdb ran MiXCR on the 5' RACE reads and lists one entry per CDR3 protein. The data contain approximately 410,000 distinct CDR3 sequences, roughly 18% of them seen just once; the ten biggest clones take up 10% to 15%. The sample consisted of naive T cells sorted from blood. These receptors were collected from a man in his fifties in good health.

V gene TRBV6-1 combines with J gene TRBJ2-1; 10 nucleotides align to TRBD1. The V and J ends lost 8 bases and 5 bases, in that order; junction bases with no gene match: 9. The CDR3 sequence is 15 residues long. Germline V gene lookup returns CDR1 MNHNS and CDR2 SASEGT. CDR3 nucleotides: TGTGCCAGCCGAGAAACGACAGGGGGCCACAATGAGCAGTTCTTC. Its translation: CASRETTGGHNEQFF.

The chain combines TRBV4-3 with TRBJ2-3, with D possibly being TRBD2 (5 bases). Per the germline V gene, CDR1 is LGHNA and CDR2 is YSLEER. The V end lost 0 bases, the J end lost 4 bases, and 14 bases lay between the germline ends. CDR3 length equals 16 residues. The DNA of the CDR3 is TGCGCCAGCAGCCAAGACGCGGGTTCGAGGGCAGATACGCAGTATTTT. Its translation is CASSQDAGSRADTQYF.

The rearrangement joins TRBV9 to TRBJ1-4; 7 positions agree with TRBD1. J lost 3 bases, V lost 2 bases, and 7 bases had no gene match. The CDR3 covers 16 residues. CDR1 and CDR2 (germline): SGDLS, YYNGEE. CDR3 sequence (DNA): TGTGCCAGCAGCGTCGGAACAGGGGCAGCTAATGAAAAACTGTTTTTT. Its protein product is CASSVGTGAANEKLFF. The variable domain in full, completed from reference TRBV9 and TRBJ1-4, reads DSGVTQTPKHLITATGQRVTLRCSPRSGDLSVYWYQQSLDQGLQFLIQYYNGEERAKGNILERFSAQQFPDLHSELNLSSLELGDSALYFCASSVGTGAANEKLFFGSGTQLSVL.

This clonotype was counted many times. V is TRBV9 and J is TRBJ2-1, with no clear D. Looked up from germline, CDR1 is SGDLS and CDR2 is YYNGEE. The CDR3 runs 13 residues. The V and J ends lost 3 bases and 3 bases respectively, with 7 bases between them. The CDR3 region is CASSADGYNEQFF. CDR3 DNA: TGTGCCAGCAGCGCGGACGGCTACAATGAGCAGTTCTTC.